A selection of T cell receptor beta chains follows, all from one sample in a study of shared clonotypes between healthy human individuals. Generated by immunoSEQ multiplex PCR, the TCRdb table keeps only in-frame clones and is missing some. The sample shows millions of clones, around 95% of them seen only once. Material for sequencing was naive CD4+ T cells sorted from blood. Receptors were obtained from a man aged 18 to 29 in good health. The CDR3 runs from the conserved cysteine through the conserved F or W. The D gene is left open where the match is weak. Clone size appears in some rows only: once, few, many, or a class for an expanded clone.

J | size | V | D | CDR3 | DNA
TRBJ2-7 | - | TRBV6-5 | - | CASRVAAPLYEQYF | TGTGCCAGCCGTGTAGCGGCCCCCCTGTACGAGCAGTACTTC
TRBJ2-5 | once | TRBV10-3 | TRBD1 | CAIGTAQETQYF | TGTGCCATCGGGACAGCCCAAGAGACCCAGTACTTC
TRBJ1-5 | - | TRBV30 | - | CAWSGGQRYLADQPQHF | TGTGCCTGGAGTGGGGGGCAGAGGTATTTGGCGGATCAGCCCCAGCATTTT
TRBJ1-4 | - | TRBV7-8 | - | CASSLGVLAINEKLFF | TGTGCCAGCAGCTTGGGGGTACTCGCAATTAATGAAAAACTGTTTTTT
TRBJ2-1 | once | TRBV10-3 | TRBD2 | CAISDPGLAGDEQFF | TGTGCCATCAGTGATCCGGGACTAGCGGGAGATGAGCAGTTCTTC
TRBJ1-2 | - | TRBV7-2 | - | CASSFWRGDGYTF | TGTGCCAGCAGCTTTTGGCGGGGGGATGGCTACACCTTC
TRBJ2-2 | - | TRBV10-1 | TRBD2 | CASSDRRGTNTGELFF | TGCGCCAGCAGTGATCGGCGGGGGACGAACACCGGGGAGCTGTTTTTT
TRBJ1-1 | - | TRBV7-3 | TRBD1 | CASSLTGTAYTEAFF | TGTGCCAGCAGCTTGACCGGGACAGCGTACACTGAAGCTTTCTTT
TRBJ2-5 | - | TRBV25-1 | - | CASGTPQETQYF | TGTGCCAGCGGGACGCCCCAAGAGACCCAGTACTTC
TRBJ1-2 | - | TRBV7-8 | TRBD1 | CASSLRTGLTNYGYTF | TGTGCCAGCAGCCTCCGGACAGGATTGACTAACTATGGCTACACCTTC
TRBJ2-7 | - | TRBV21-1 | - | CASVRTGSYEQYF | TGTGCCAGCGTAAGGACAGGTAGCTACGAGCAGTACTTC
TRBJ1-5 | - | TRBV6-5 | - | CASGLGGNQPQHF | TGTGCCAGCGGGCTGGGTGGCAATCAGCCCCAGCATTTT
TRBJ2-1 | - | TRBV2 | TRBD2 | CASGLERGSSYNEQFF | TGTGCCAGCGGGTTGGAGCGGGGGAGCTCCTACAATGAGCAGTTCTTC
TRBJ1-2 | - | TRBV10-3 | - | CAIREPRIRHGYTF | TGTGCCATCAGGGAACCGCGAATTAGGCATGGCTACACCTTC
TRBJ1-5 | - | TRBV7-2 | - | CASSPRTDSNQPQHF | TGTGCCAGCAGCCCCAGGACGGATAGCAATCAGCCCCAGCATTTT
TRBJ1-5 | - | TRBV19 | TRBD1 | CASSPDRVAQPQHF | TGTGCCAGTAGCCCGGACAGGGTTGCTCAGCCCCAGCATTTT
TRBJ1-5 | - | TRBV6-1 | - | CANGGSSNQPQHF | TGTGCTAATGGAGGCTCAAGCAATCAGCCCCAGCATTTT
TRBJ2-3 | - | TRBV6-5 | TRBD1 | CASSRTGNTDTQYF | TGTGCCAGCAGCCGGACAGGGAACACAGATACGCAGTATTTT
TRBJ2-2 | - | TRBV7-7 | - | CASKANPGNTGELFF | TGTGCTAGCAAAGCTAATCCGGGGAACACCGGGGAGCTGTTTTTT
TRBJ1-1 | - | TRBV5-6 | - | CASSSWTSNTEAFF | TGTGCCAGCAGCTCTTGGACCTCGAACACTGAAGCTTTCTTT
TRBJ1-2 | - | TRBV6-6 | - | CASRHPTGKTNYGYTF | TGTGCCAGCAGGCACCCTACAGGGAAGACTAACTATGGCTACACCTTC
TRBJ2-7 | - | TRBV21-1 | - | CASSKSPNRDPHEQYF | TGTGCCAGCAGCAAAAGCCCAAACAGGGATCCCCACGAGCAGTACTTC
TRBJ2-5 | - | TRBV4-1 | - | CASSQPYQETQYF | TGCGCCAGCAGCCAACCGTACCAAGAGACCCAGTACTTC
TRBJ1-1 | - | TRBV6-5 | - | CASRREYMNTEAFF | TGTGCCAGCAGGAGAGAGTACATGAACACTGAAGCTTTCTTT
TRBJ1-4 | - | TRBV5-4 | TRBD1 | CASSPGAGQGNEKLFF | TGTGCCAGCAGCCCTGGGGCAGGACAGGGGAATGAAAAACTGTTTTTT
TRBJ1-1 | - | TRBV5-1 | - | CASRLNPGSNTEAFF | TGCGCCAGCAGACTTAACCCGGGCAGTAACACTGAAGCTTTCTTT
TRBJ2-5 | - | TRBV25-1 | - | CASSEWAGQETQYF | TGTGCCAGCAGTGAATGGGCAGGTCAAGAGACCCAGTACTTC
TRBJ2-7 | - | TRBV5-1 | TRBD2 | CASSWGGRENEQYF | TGCGCCAGCAGCTGGGGGGGTAGAGAGAACGAGCAGTACTTC
TRBJ2-3 | - | TRBV10-3 | TRBD2 | CAISDGGVEADTQYF | TGTGCCATCAGTGACGGGGGGGTCGAGGCAGATACGCAGTATTTT
TRBJ2-2 | - | TRBV6-5 | - | CASSRPGGELFF | TGTGCCAGCAGTAGACCGGGCGGGGAGCTGTTTTTT
TRBJ2-5 | - | TRBV10-3 | - | CAISERETQYF | TGTGCCATCAGTGAAAGAGAGACCCAGTACTTC
TRBJ2-7 | - | TRBV27 | TRBD2 | CASSASRAGGYYEQYF | TGTGCCAGCAGTGCCTCGAGAGCGGGGGGCTACTACGAGCAGTACTTC
TRBJ2-1 | once | TRBV18 | TRBD2 | CASSPLAGVYEQFF | TGTGCCAGCTCACCACTAGCGGGAGTTTATGAGCAGTTCTTC
TRBJ1-4 | - | TRBV19 | - | CASSIDYGEKLFF | TGTGCCAGTAGTATAGATTACGGGGAAAAACTGTTTTTT
TRBJ1-5 | - | TRBV6-4 | - | CASSVGGPNQPQHF | TGTGCCAGCAGTGTCGGAGGACCCAATCAGCCCCAGCATTTT
TRBJ1-2 | once | TRBV7-2 | - | CASSLEGRNYGYTF | TGTGCCAGCAGCTTAGAGGGCAGGAACTATGGCTACACCTTC